A selection of T cell receptor beta chains follows, all from one sample in a study of T-cell reconstitution after alpha-beta-depleted transplantation in children. TCRdb itself ran the PCR reads through MiXCR, one entry per CDR3 protein. The sample includes fewer than 700,000 distinct CDR3 sequences, roughly 13% of them seen just once. The sample consisted of PBMCs, mostly from graft donor cells, taken 360 days after TCRalphabeta/CD19-depleted stem cell transplant. The source of these receptors is a male patient younger than 18 who had a stem cell transplant for acute myeloid leukemia, so the T cells may come from the graft donor. Both conserved end residues are part of each CDR3. A D gene is named only where the DNA matches it firmly. The listing skips clone size in some rows; elsewhere it reads once, few, many or a size class.

>TRBV20-1|NA|few|TRBJ2-5
TGCAGTGCTGGAGGGGGCCCGGGGGTAGAGACCCAGTACTTC
CSAGGGPGVETQYF
>TRBV4-2|NA|few|TRBJ2-4
TGTGCCAGCAGCCAAGAAACAGACCGAAAGTTAGCCAAAAACATTCAGTACTTC
CASSQETDRKLAKNIQYF
>TRBV11-2|NA|NA|TRBJ2-7
TGTGCCAGCAGCCGGATGGGGTCCGAGCAGTACTTC
CASSRMGSEQYF
>TRBV10-3|NA|many|TRBJ2-2
TGTGCCATCAGTGAGATGGATGCGGGGCTTAACCCCGGGGAGCTGTTTTTT
CAISEMDAGLNPGELFF
>TRBV6-6|NA|NA|TRBJ2-5
TGTGCCAGCAGTTACGGGACTGTGGAGACCCAGTACTTC
CASSYGTVETQYF
>TRBV12-3/TRBV12-4|TRBD2|few|TRBJ2-5
TGTGCCAGCAGACCTGGGACTAGCGAAGAGACCCAGTACTTC
CASRPGTSEETQYF
>TRBV7-2|NA|NA|TRBJ2-5
TGTGCCAGCTCACCCCTCAGGGGATACCAAGAGACCCAGTACTTC
CASSPLRGYQETQYF
>TRBV9|TRBD1|NA|TRBJ2-1
TGTGCCAGCACCCGTTCCGGGACAGGGGGGAATGAGCAGTTCTTC
CASTRSGTGGNEQFF
>TRBV7-2|NA|NA|TRBJ2-3
TGTGCCAGCAGCCCTGCAGGCCATGGGGTAGATACGCAGTATTTT
CASSPAGHGVDTQYF
>TRBV29-1|TRBD2|NA|TRBJ2-1
TGCAGCGTTGAAGGGGCTAGCGGGAGTGAGGGACTATCCTTCTTC
CSVEGASGSEGLSFF
>TRBV6-2/TRBV6-3|TRBD2|few|TRBJ2-4
TGTGCCAGCAGTTCCCGATCGGGACTAGCCAAGCTAGCCAAAAACATTCAGTACTTC
CASSSRSGLAKLAKNIQYF
>TRBV7-8|NA|few|TRBJ1-5
TGTGCCAGCAGCTCCCTCGGGGGCATTAGGAATCAGCCCCAGCATTTT
CASSSLGGIRNQPQHF
>TRBV29-1|TRBD1|few|TRBJ1-2
TGCAGCCTTATGACAGGGCTTGGCTACACCTTC
CSLMTGLGYTF
>TRBV12-3/TRBV12-4|TRBD2|few|TRBJ2-1
TGTGCCAGCAGTGGACTAGCGGGACGATACAATGAGCAGTTCTTC
CASSGLAGRYNEQFF
>TRBV20-1|NA|many|TRBJ2-7
TGCAGTGCTAGAGATCCGCGTGGCGATTACGAGCAGTACTTC
CSARDPRGDYEQYF
>TRBV7-8|NA|many|TRBJ1-5
TGTGCCAGCAGCTTAGCGGTGACAGTCAATCAGCCCCAGCATTTT
CASSLAVTVNQPQHF
>TRBV2|NA|few|TRBJ2-2
TGTGCCAGCAGTGGACTACCGAACACCGGGGAGCTGTTTTTT
CASSGLPNTGELFF
>TRBV28|TRBD1|NA|TRBJ2-5
TGTGCCAGCAGTTCCCGACAGGGTCCTTGGGAGACCCAGTACTTC
CASSSRQGPWETQYF
>TRBV24-1|TRBD1|NA|TRBJ2-7
TGTGCCACCAGTGACCGCTACAGGGGGCTAGGCGACGAGCAGTACTTC
CATSDRYRGLGDEQYF
>TRBV27|TRBD2|few|TRBJ2-1
TGTGCCAGCAGCCTTGGGACTAGCGGGAGGGGGCAGTTCTTC
CASSLGTSGRGQFF
>TRBV30|NA|NA|TRBJ1-5
TGTGCCTGGAGTGTAGGAGGGTCCGGCAATCAGCCCCAGCATTTT
CAWSVGGSGNQPQHF
>TRBV4-3|NA|few|TRBJ1-1
TGCGCCAGCAGCCGTGGGGGCCGGCCACTTTTCTTT
CASSRGGRPLFF